Listed below are T cell receptor beta chains from one sample, sequenced in a study of blood T cell repertoires in COVID-19. Here immunoSEQ multiplex PCR was the method, and the copy in TCRdb shows in-frame clones only, minus some. In the table there are fewer than 250,000 clones, roughly 84% of which are singletons. Sequences were obtained from peripheral blood. All receptors come from a man in his thirties or forties with active or convalescent COVID-19. CDR3s leave out the opening cysteine and the closing phenylalanine or tryptophan.

v_gene	j_gene	CDR3aa
TRBV10-3	TRBJ1-5	AISPGQDLISNQPQH
TRBV30	TRBJ2-2	ACNTNTGELF
TRBV6-5	TRBJ1-6	ASSYTNSPLH
TRBV28	TRBJ1-2	ATRQGARGYT
TRBV5-3	TRBJ2-5	ARSVWSRASGSRGETQY
TRBV11-2	TRBJ1-2	ASSLDRGTYGYT
TRBV5-1	TRBJ2-1	ASRASGRSHNEQF
TRBV5-5	TRBJ1-4	ASSHQDIAEEKLF
TRBV5-4	TRBJ1-5	ASSLDLNQPQH
TRBV14	TRBJ2-2	ASMEGPGISGELF
TRBV5-6	TRBJ1-1	ASSLTDMNTEAF
TRBV5-1	TRBJ2-7	ASSLGPSSGGARYEQY
TRBV27	TRBJ2-1	ASARGVLQF
TRBV12-3/TRBV12-4	TRBJ2-7	ASTTGFYEQY
TRBV5-1	TRBJ2-3	ASSVGTGQNADTQY
TRBV5-4	TRBJ1-6	ASSQGQNNSPLH
TRBV28	TRBJ2-7	ASSFGQIREQY
TRBV5-3	TRBJ1-5	ARSLATGTGINQPQH
TRBV23-1	TRBJ1-1	ASSQRDTEAF
TRBV7-9	TRBJ2-3	ASSPGLAGGPGDTQY
TRBV2	TRBJ2-3	ASRTGVTDTQY
TRBV11-2	TRBJ1-2	ASSARGQGTNYGYT
TRBV7-9	TRBJ2-3	ASSAPSYFVTDTQY